The rows below give T cell receptor beta chains drawn from one sample of a study of cytomegalovirus exposure and HLA in healthy donors. Libraries were prepared by immunoSEQ multiplex PCR; TCRdb keeps only in-frame clonotypes and omits some of them. The data hold about 140,000 clones, with around 80% observed a single time. The sequenced sample was PBMCs. The origin of the receptors is a woman in her fifties or sixties in good health and CMV-seropositive. The CDR3 runs from the conserved cysteine through the conserved F or W. Each record gives: V gene, CDR3 length, D gene, J gene, clone size, CDR3 DNA, CDR3 protein. D genes are given only for firm matches. Only part of the rows carry a size: once, few, many, or a class if the clone is expanded.

TRBV14	13	NA	TRBJ1-2	few	TGTGCCAGCAGCCAAGCGGGGTCCCATGGCTACACCTTC	CASSQAGSHGYTF
TRBV19	13	NA	TRBJ1-3	once	TGTGCCAGTAGTATTGACAGCGGAAACACCATATATTTT	CASSIDSGNTIYF
TRBV4-1	18	TRBD1	TRBJ2-7	NA	TGCGCCAGCAGCCAAGGGATAGCCGGGACAGGGGTTTTCTACGAGCAGTACTTC	CASSQGIAGTGVFYEQYF
TRBV7-9	16	TRBD2	TRBJ2-7	NA	TGTGCCAGCAGCGCCCCCGGGGGAGGGAACTCCTACGAGCAGTACTTC	CASSAPGGGNSYEQYF
TRBV28	12	NA	TRBJ1-2	NA	TGTGCCAGCAGCCTCGGTAGCGGGTACTACACCTTC	CASSLGSGYYTF
TRBV6-5	14	TRBD2	TRBJ2-7	NA	TGTGCCAGCCTAAAACCGGGGGGAACCTACGAGCAGTACTTC	CASLKPGGTYEQYF
TRBV15	16	NA	TRBJ2-7	few	TGTGCCACCAGCAGAGGTCACCCAGGGGCAGGGTACGAGCAGTACTTC	CATSRGHPGAGYEQYF
TRBV27	14	NA	TRBJ2-7	NA	TGTGCCAGCAGTTTAACAGCGGCCTCCTACGAGCAGTACTTC	CASSLTAASYEQYF
TRBV9	17	NA	TRBJ1-6	NA	TGTGCCAGCAGCGCCCCTCGGAGTGGGTTCGAAAATTCACCCCTCCACTTT	CASSAPRSGFENSPLHF
TRBV7-3	16	NA	TRBJ1-6	few	TGTGCCAGCAGCTTACGGGGGGGCAGCCCTAATTCACCCCTCCACTTT	CASSLRGGSPNSPLHF
TRBV11-3	14	TRBD1	TRBJ2-1	NA	TGTGCCAGCAGCTTATCCAACAGGGGCAATGAGCAGTTCTTC	CASSLSNRGNEQFF
TRBV11-2	18	TRBD2	TRBJ2-3	NA	TGTGCCAGCAGCTTAGGGAGATTAGCGGGGGCAAGCACAGATACGCAGTATTTT	CASSLGRLAGASTDTQYF
TRBV19	16	NA	TRBJ1-1	NA	TGTGCCAGTAGTATAGCTACCCACAGTTTCGGCACTGAAGCTTTCTTT	CASSIATHSFGTEAFF
TRBV5-1	15	TRBD2	TRBJ2-7	NA	TGCGCCAGCAGCCCTAACGCGGGGGGAACCTACGAGCAGTACTTC	CASSPNAGGTYEQYF
TRBV11-2	16	NA	TRBJ1-2	few	TGTGCCAGCAGCTTAGAGGACACATACTCTCCAGGGAACTACACCTTC	CASSLEDTYSPGNYTF
TRBV7-8	15	TRBD2	TRBJ2-5	NA	TGTGCCAGCACCCCACTGGGAGCGGGAAAAGAGACCCGGTACTTC	CASTPLGAGKETRYF
TRBV4-3	15	NA	TRBJ2-7	NA	TGCGCCAGCAGCCAGAGATCATCCAGGACCTACGAGCAGTACTTC	CASSQRSSRTYEQYF
TRBV11-2	15	NA	TRBJ1-3	NA	TGTGCCAGCAGCTTAGAAGCGGGCGGTGGAAACACCATATATTTT	CASSLEAGGGNTIYF
TRBV7-2	16	TRBD2	TRBJ2-5	few	TGTGCCAGCAGCTTAGACCTAGCGGGGGGAGAAGAGACCCAGTACTTC	CASSLDLAGGEETQYF
TRBV5-8	13	NA	TRBJ1-2	few	TGTGCCAGCAGCCTTGACAAGCCTTATGGCTACACCTTC	CASSLDKPYGYTF
TRBV7-8	14	TRBD1	TRBJ2-5	NA	TGTGCCAGCAGCCCGAGACAGGGGCGGGAGACCCAGTACTTC	CASSPRQGRETQYF
TRBV19	18	TRBD2	TRBJ2-2	NA	TGTGCCAGCCGAGGGACTAGCGGGGGGGCGAGCAACACCGGGGAGCTGTTTTTT	CASRGTSGGASNTGELFF
TRBV6-6	14	NA	TRBJ1-1	NA	TGTGCCAGCAGGGATTTGAGGTTAAACACTGAAGCTTTCTTT	CASRDLRLNTEAFF